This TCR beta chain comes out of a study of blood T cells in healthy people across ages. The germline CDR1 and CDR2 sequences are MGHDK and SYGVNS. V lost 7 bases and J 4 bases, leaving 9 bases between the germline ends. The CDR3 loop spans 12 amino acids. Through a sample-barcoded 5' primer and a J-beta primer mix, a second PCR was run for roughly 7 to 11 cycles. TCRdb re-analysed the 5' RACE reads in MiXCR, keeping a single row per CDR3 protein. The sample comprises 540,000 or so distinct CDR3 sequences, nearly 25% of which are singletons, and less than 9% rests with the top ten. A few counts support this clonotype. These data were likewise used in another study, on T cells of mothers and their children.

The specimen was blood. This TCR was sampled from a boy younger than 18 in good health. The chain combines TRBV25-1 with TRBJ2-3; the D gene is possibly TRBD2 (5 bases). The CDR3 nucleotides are TGTGCCAGCAAAGCGAGGGCAGATACGCAGTATTTT. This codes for CASKARADTQYF.